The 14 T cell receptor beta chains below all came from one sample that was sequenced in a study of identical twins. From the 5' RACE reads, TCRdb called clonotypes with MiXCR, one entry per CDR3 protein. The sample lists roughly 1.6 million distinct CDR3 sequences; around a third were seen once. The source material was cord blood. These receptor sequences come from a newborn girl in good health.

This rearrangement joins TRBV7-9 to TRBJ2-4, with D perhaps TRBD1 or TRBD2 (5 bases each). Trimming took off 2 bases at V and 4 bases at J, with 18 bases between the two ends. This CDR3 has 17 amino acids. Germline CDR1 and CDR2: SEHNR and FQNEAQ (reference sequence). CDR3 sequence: CASSLKFPGTDKNIQYF. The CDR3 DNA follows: TGTGCCAGCAGCTTAAAGTTCCCCGGGACGGATAAAAACATTCAGTACTTC. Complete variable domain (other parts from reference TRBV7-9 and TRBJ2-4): DTGVSQNPRHKITKRGQNVTFRCDPISEHNRLYWYRQTLGQGPEFLTYFQNEAQLEKSRLLSDRFSAERPKGSFSTLEIQRTEQGDSAMYLCASSLKFPGTDKNIQYFGAGTRLSVL.

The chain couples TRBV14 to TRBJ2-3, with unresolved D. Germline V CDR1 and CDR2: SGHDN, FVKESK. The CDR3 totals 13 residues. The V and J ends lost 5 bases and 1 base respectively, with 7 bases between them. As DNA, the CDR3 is TGTGCCAGCAGCGCCTACCGCACAGATACGCAGTATTTT. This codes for CASSAYRTDTQYF.

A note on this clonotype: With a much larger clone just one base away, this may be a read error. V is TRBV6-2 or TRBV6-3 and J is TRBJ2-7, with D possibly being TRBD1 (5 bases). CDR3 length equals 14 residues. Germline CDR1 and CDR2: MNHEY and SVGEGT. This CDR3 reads CASTYTGSSYEQYF. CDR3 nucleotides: TGTGCCAGCACTTACACAGGAAGCTCCTACGAGCAGTACTTC.

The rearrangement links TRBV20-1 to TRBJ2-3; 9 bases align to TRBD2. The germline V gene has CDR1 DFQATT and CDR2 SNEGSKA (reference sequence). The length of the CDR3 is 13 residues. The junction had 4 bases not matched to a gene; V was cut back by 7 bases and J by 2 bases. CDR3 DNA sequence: TGCAGTGAGAAGCGGGGGGTCACAGATACGCAGTATTTT. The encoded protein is CSEKRGVTDTQYF.

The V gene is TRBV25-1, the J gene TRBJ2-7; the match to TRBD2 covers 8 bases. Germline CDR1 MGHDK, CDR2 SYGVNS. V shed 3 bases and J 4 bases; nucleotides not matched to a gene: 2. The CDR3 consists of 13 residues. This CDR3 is CASSDGGRYEQYF. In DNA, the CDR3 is TGTGCCAGCAGTGATGGCGGGAGGTACGAGCAGTACTTC.

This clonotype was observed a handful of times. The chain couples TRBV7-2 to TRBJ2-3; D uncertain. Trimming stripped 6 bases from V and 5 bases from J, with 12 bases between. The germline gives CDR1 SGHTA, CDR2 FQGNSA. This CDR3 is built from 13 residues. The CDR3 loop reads CASSATYLDTQYF. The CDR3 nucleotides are TGTGCCAGCAGTGCTACGTACTTAGATACGCAGTATTTT.

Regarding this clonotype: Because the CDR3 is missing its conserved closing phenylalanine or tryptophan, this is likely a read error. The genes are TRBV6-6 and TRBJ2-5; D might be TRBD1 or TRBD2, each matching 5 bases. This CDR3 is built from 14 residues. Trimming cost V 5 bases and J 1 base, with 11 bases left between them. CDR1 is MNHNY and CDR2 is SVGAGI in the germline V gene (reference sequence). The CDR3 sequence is CASSIKGRQETQYL. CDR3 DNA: TGTGCCAGCAGTATTAAGGGACGCCAAGAGACCCAGTACCTC.

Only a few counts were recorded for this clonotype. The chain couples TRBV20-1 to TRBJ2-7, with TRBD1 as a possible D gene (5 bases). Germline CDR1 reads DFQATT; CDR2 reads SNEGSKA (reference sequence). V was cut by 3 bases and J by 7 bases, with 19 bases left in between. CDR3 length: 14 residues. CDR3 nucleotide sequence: TGCAGTGCTAGGGGCAGGGTATCCTACAATGAGCAGTACTTC. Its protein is CSARGRVSYNEQYF.

The CDR3 spells CASRSQGAVGTEAFF. CDR3 sequence (DNA): TGTGCCAGCAGGTCCCAGGGGGCGGTCGGCACTGAAGCTTTCTTT. The V and J genes are TRBV6-1 and TRBJ1-1; 8 bases are a match to TRBD1. CDR3 length: 15 residues. Germline V gene lookup returns CDR1 MNHNS and CDR2 SASEGT. The V gene end was trimmed by 6 bases and the J gene end by 4 bases; junction bases not matched to a gene: 10.

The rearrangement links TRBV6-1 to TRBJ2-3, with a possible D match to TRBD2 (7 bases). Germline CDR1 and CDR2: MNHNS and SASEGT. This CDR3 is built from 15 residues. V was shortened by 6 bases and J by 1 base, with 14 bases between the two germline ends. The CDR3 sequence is CASRGKGGGTDTQYF. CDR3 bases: TGTGCCAGCAGAGGCAAAGGGGGGGGCACAGATACGCAGTATTTT.

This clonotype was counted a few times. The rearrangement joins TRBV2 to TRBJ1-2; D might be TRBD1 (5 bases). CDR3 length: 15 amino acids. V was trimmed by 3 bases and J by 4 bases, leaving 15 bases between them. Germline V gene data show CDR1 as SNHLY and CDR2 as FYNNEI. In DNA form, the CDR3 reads TGTGCCAGCAGTGACAGGGTAGTGCAGGCCTATGGCTACACCTTC. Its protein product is CASSDRVVQAYGYTF.

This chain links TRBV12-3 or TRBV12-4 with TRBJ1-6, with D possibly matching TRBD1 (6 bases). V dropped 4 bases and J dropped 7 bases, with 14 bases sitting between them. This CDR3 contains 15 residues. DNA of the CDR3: TGTGCCAGCAGTTCCCGGACAGTCCAAAATTCACCCCTCCACTTT. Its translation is CASSSRTVQNSPLHF.

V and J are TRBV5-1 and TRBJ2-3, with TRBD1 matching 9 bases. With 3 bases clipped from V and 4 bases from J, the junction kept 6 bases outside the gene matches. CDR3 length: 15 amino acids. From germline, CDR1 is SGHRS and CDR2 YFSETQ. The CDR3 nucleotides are TGCGCCAGCAGCTCCCGGGACAGGGACTCAGATACGCAGTATTTT. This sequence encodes CASSSRDRDSDTQYF. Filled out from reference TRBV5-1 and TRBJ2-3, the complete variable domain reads KAGVTQTPRYLIKTRGQQVTLSCSPISGHRSVSWYQQTPGQGLQFLFEYFSETQRNKGNFPGRFSGRQFSNSRSEMNVSTLELGDSALYLCASSSRDRDSDTQYFGPGTRLTVL.

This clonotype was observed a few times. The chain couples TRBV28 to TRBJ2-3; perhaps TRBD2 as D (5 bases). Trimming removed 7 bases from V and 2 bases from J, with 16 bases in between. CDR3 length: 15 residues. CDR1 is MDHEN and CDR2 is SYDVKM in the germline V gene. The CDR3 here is CASTEESGITDTQYF. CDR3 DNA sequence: TGTGCCAGCACCGAAGAGAGCGGTATCACAGATACGCAGTATTTT. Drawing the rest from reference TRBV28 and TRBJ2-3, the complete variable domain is DVKVTQSSRYLVKRTGEKVFLECVQDMDHENMFWYRQDPGLGLRLIYFSYDVKMKEKGDIPEGYSVSREKKERFSLILESASTNQTSMYLCASTEESGITDTQYFGPGTRLTVL.